The next 16 T cell receptor beta chains were all read from a single sample in a study of cytomegalovirus exposure and HLA in healthy donors. Use of 60 Vbeta and 13 Jbeta primers characterized the PCR. Produced via immunoSEQ multiplex PCR; TCRdb's table is partial and in-frame only. The sample yields more than 150,000 clones, around 80% seen once. Sequences were obtained from PBMCs. These receptor sequences come from a middle-aged man in good health and CMV-seronegative.

The chain is built from TRBV5-7 and TRBJ1-1, with a possible D match to TRBD1 (5 bases). TRBV5-7 falls under the ORF class, with uncertain function. The CDR3 is 16 amino acids. V was cut by 4 bases and J by 3 bases, with 19 bases left in between. The CDR3 loop reads CASSPPGEGWHTEAFF. The CDR3 nucleotides are TGTGCCAGCAGCCCCCCCGGGGAGGGGTGGCACACTGAAGCTTTCTTT.

The CDR3 loop reads CASSLAGQGPDTQYF. The CDR3 coding sequence is TGCGCCAGCAGCTTGGCGGGACAGGGGCCAGATACGCAGTATTTT. The V and J genes are TRBV5-1 and TRBJ2-3; 10 bases are a match to TRBD1. Germline assignment: CDR1 SGHRS and CDR2 YFSETQ. The trim removed 0 bases at V and 4 bases at J, leaving 2 bases unmatched. CDR3 length equals 15 residues.

V is TRBV30 and J is TRBJ2-7; D might be TRBD2 (5 bases). V lost 2 bases and J lost 6, with 8 bases in between. Per germline, CDR1 GTSNPN and CDR2 SVGIG (reference sequence). CDR3 length equals 11 residues. CDR3 in amino acids: CAWSFGIEQYF. Written as DNA, the CDR3 is TGTGCCTGGAGTTTCGGGATCGAGCAGTACTTC.

This rearrangement joins TRBV6-5 to TRBJ2-1, with 9 bases identical to TRBD2. CDR3 length equals 16 residues. V shed 0 bases and J 7 bases; nucleotides not matched to a gene: 7. Germline V gene sequence: CDR1 MNHEY, CDR2 SVGAGI. The CDR3 DNA sequence: TGTGCCAGCAGTTACTCGCAGCCTAGCGGGATAAATGAGCAGTTCTTC. The encoded protein is CASSYSQPSGINEQFF.

V and J are TRBV9 and TRBJ2-2; D uncertain. Germline V gives CDR1 SGDLS, CDR2 YYNGEE. This CDR3 comprises 14 residues. The V gene lost 0 bases and the J gene lost 6 bases, with 9 bases spanning the gap. The CDR3: CASSVGYFAGELFF. The CDR3 region has the DNA TGTGCCAGCAGCGTAGGTTATTTCGCCGGGGAGCTGTTTTTT.

This rearrangement joins TRBV28 to TRBJ2-7; 8 bases align to TRBD1. This CDR3 has 13 amino acids. V was clipped by 7 bases and J by 2 bases; unmatched bases: 4. Germline V gives CDR1 MDHEN, CDR2 SYDVKM. CDR3 bases: TGTGCCAGCACCCCGGGACAGGCCTACGAGCAGTACTTC. It encodes CASTPGQAYEQYF.

This chain joins TRBV7-3 and TRBJ2-4, with 8 bases fitting TRBD2. This CDR3 is 13 amino acids long. V was clipped by 5 bases and J by 8 bases; unmatched bases: 5. Germline V gives CDR1 SGHTA, CDR2 FQGTGA. The CDR3 region is CASSPSGSYIQYF. The CDR3 nucleotides read TGTGCCAGCAGCCCGAGCGGGAGTTACATTCAGTACTTC.

The chain carries TRBV30 and TRBJ1-2; 7 bases fit TRBD1. The germline gives CDR1 GTSNPN, CDR2 SVGIG (reference sequence). CDR3 length equals 15 residues. With V trimmed by 2 bases and J by 4 bases, 10 bases remained unmatched. The CDR3 DNA reads as TGTGCCTGGAGTAGGAATACAGGGGAGAGCTATGGCTACACCTTC. Translated: CAWSRNTGESYGYTF.

This clone was found many times. DNA of the CDR3: TGTGCCAGTAGTATAGCCCGGGACAGGGGGCCCCACTCATACAAGAACACTGAAGCTTTCTTT. Protein: CASSIARDRGPHSYKNTEAFF. The chain employs TRBV19 and TRBJ1-1; 12 bases map to TRBD1. Trimming removed 1 base from V and 1 base from J; junction bases left unmatched: 16. The CDR3 covers 21 residues. The germline V gene has CDR1 LNHDA and CDR2 SQIVND (reference sequence).

CDR3 amino acids: CASSLGNNQPQHF. The CDR3 DNA reads TGTGCCAGCAGCTTGGGCAACAATCAGCCCCAGCATTTT. J is TRBJ1-5 and V is TRBV7-9, with unresolved D. Germline CDR1 reads SEHNR; CDR2 reads FQNEAQ (reference sequence). V was cut by 3 bases and J by 3 bases, with 6 bases left in between. This CDR3 has 13 amino acids.

The genes are TRBV2 and TRBJ2-7; D gene uncertain. V lost 8 bases and J lost 0, with 11 bases in between. The CDR3 totals 13 residues. Germline CDR1 and CDR2: SNHLY and FYNNEI. CDR3 sequence (DNA): TGTGCCAGCGTTGGCGGTAACTCCTACGAGCAGTACTTC. As protein: CASVGGNSYEQYF.

The chain combines TRBV2 with TRBJ2-5, with D perhaps matching TRBD1 (5 bases). The CDR3 is 15 residues long. Trimming took off 0 bases at V and 1 base at J, with 9 bases between the two ends. CDR1 is SNHLY and CDR2 is FYNNEI in the germline V gene. The CDR3 nucleotides are TGTGCCAGCAGTGAAGCAGGGGCAACCCAAGAGACCCAGTACTTC. This gives the protein CASSEAGATQETQYF.

The chain uses TRBV7-2 and TRBJ1-1, with a possible D match to TRBD1 (5 bases). Trimming removed 6 bases from V and 1 base from J, with 9 bases in between. Germline V gene sequence: CDR1 SGHTA, CDR2 FQGNSA. This CDR3 spans 13 amino acids. The CDR3 here is CASRIDRNTEAFF. DNA for the CDR3: TGTGCCAGCAGAATCGACAGGAACACTGAAGCTTTCTTT.

The rearrangement joins TRBV7-9 to TRBJ1-2, with D possibly being TRBD1 (6 bases). The CDR3 totals 15 residues. V dropped 4 bases and J dropped 5 bases, with 17 bases sitting between them. Germline-derived CDR1 and CDR2 are SEHNR and FQNEAQ (reference sequence). As DNA, the CDR3 is TGTGCCAGCAGCTCCTCGGGTGGGGGCCCATATGGCTACACCTTC. Translation gives CASSSSGGGPYGYTF.

The V call is TRBV7-9, the J call TRBJ2-1; TRBD2 agrees at 7 bases. The V segment lost 3 bases and the J segment 6 bases; nucleotides outside the gene matches: 11. CDR3 length: 16 amino acids. Per germline, CDR1 SEHNR and CDR2 FQNEAQ (reference sequence). CDR3 sequence: CASSLPGSGVPNEQFF. The CDR3 DNA follows: TGTGCCAGCAGCTTGCCCGGGAGCGGGGTCCCCAATGAGCAGTTCTTC.

This chain links TRBV5-4 with TRBJ1-1, with a weak D call TRBD1 (5 bases). Looked up from germline, CDR1 is SGHNT and CDR2 is YYREEE (reference sequence). This CDR3 region has 15 residues. The V end was cut by 4 bases, the J end by 4 bases, with 17 bases between. Here the CDR3 reads CASSNRQLLGTEAFF. The CDR3 DNA sequence: TGTGCCAGCAGCAACAGACAGCTTTTGGGCACTGAAGCTTTCTTT.